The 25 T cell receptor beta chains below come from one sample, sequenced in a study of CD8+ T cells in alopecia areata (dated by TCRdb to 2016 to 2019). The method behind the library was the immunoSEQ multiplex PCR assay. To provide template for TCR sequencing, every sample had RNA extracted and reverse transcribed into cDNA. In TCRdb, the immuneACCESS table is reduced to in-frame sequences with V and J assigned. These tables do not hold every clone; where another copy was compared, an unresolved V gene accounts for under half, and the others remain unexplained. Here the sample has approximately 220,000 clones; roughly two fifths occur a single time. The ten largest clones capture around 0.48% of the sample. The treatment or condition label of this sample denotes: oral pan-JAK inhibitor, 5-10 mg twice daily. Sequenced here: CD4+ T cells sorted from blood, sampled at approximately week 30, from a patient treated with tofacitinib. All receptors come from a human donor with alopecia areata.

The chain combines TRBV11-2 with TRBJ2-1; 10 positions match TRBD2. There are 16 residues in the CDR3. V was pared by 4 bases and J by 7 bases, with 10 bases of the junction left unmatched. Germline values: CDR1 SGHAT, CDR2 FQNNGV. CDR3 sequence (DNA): TGTGCCAGCAGCTCCCTCGGCGGTAGCGGGAGGAATGAGCAGTTCTTC. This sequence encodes CASSSLGGSGRNEQFF. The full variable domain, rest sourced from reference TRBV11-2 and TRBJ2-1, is EAGVAQSPRYKIIEKRQSVAFWCNPISGHATLYWYQQILGQGPKLLIQFQNNGVVDDSQLPKDRFSAERLKGVDSTLKIQPAKLEDSAVYLCASSSLGGSGRNEQFFGPGTRLTVL.

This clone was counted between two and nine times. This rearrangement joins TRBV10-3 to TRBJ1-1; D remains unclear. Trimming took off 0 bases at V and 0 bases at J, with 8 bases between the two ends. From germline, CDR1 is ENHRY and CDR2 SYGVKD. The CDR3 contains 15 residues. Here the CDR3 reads CAISESFGVNTEAFF. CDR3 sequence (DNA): TGTGCCATCAGTGAGTCGTTTGGGGTGAACACTGAAGCTTTCTTT.

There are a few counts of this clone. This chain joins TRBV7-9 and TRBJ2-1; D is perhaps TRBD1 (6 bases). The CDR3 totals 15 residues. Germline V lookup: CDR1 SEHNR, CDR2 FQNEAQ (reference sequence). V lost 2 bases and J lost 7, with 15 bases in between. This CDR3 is CASSLRSGVRNEQFF. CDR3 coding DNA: TGTGCCAGCAGCTTACGGTCAGGGGTGCGGAATGAGCAGTTCTTC.

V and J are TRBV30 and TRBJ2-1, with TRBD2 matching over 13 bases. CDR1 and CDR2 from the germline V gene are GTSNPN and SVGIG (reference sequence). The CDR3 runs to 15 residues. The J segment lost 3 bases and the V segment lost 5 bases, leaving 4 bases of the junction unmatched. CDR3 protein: CAWGGTSGIYNEQFF. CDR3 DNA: TGTGCCTGGGGAGGGACTAGCGGGATCTACAATGAGCAGTTCTTC.

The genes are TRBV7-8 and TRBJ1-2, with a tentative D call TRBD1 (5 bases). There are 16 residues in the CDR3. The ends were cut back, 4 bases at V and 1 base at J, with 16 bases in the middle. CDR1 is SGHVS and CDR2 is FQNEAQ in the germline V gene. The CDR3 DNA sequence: TGTGCCAGCAGCTCCAGAGACAGAGGGCATAACTATGGCTACACCTTC. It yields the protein CASSSRDRGHNYGYTF.

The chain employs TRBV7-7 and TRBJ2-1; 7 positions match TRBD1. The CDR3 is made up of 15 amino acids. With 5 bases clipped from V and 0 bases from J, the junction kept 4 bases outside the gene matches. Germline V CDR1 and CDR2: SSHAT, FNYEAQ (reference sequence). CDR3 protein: CASSPSGGSYNEQFF. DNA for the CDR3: TGTGCCAGCAGCCCCTCAGGGGGCTCCTACAATGAGCAGTTCTTC.

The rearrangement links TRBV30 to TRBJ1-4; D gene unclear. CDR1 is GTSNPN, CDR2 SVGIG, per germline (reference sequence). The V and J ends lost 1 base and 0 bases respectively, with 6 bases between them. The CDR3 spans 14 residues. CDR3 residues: CAWSAAATNEKLFF. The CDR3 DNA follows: TGTGCCTGGAGTGCGGCGGCAACTAATGAAAAACTGTTTTTT.

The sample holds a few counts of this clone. CDR3 in amino acids: CASSVGDRGAGANVLTF. Here the CDR3 DNA reads TGTGCCAGCAGCGTAGGGGACAGGGGGGCTGGGGCCAACGTCCTGACTTTC. This chain links TRBV9 with TRBJ2-6; 11 positions agree with TRBD1. CDR3 length: 17 amino acids. Trimming at V came to 0 bases and at J to 2 bases, leaving 1 base not matched to a gene. The germline V gene encodes CDR1 SGDLS and CDR2 YYNGEE.

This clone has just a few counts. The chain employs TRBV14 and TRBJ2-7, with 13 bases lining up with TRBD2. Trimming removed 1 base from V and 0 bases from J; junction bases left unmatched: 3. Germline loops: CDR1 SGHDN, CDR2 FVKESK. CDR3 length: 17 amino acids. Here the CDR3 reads CASSQARTSGGSYEQYF. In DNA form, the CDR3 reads TGTGCCAGCAGCCAAGCCCGGACTAGCGGGGGCTCCTACGAGCAGTACTTC.

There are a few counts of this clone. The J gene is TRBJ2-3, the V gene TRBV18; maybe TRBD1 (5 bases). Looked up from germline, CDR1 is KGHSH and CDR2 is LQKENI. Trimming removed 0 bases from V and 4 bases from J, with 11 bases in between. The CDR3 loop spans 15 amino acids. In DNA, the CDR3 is TGTGCCAGCTCACCACCCCAGGGCAGGGCAGATACGCAGTATTTT. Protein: CASSPPQGRADTQYF.

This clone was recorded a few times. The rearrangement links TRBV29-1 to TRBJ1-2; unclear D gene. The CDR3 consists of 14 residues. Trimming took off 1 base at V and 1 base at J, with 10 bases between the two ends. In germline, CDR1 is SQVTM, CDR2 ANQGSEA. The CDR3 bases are TGCAGCGTTGAAGCCGGAGCCCTTAACTATGGCTACACCTTC. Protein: CSVEAGALNYGYTF.

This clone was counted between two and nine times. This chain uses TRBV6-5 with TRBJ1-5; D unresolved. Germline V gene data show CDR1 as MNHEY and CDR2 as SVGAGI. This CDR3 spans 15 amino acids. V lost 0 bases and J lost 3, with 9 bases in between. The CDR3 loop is CASSYSRGNNQPQHF. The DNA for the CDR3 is TGTGCCAGCAGTTACTCACGGGGAAACAATCAGCCCCAGCATTTT.

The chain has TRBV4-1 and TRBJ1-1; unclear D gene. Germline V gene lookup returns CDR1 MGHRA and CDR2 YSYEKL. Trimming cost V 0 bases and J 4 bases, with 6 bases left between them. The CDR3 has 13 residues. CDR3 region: CASSQDWGTEAFF. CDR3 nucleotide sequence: TGCGCCAGCAGCCAAGATTGGGGCACTGAAGCTTTCTTT.

CDR3 coding DNA: TGTGCCAGCAGCTTGGGATTAGCGGGAGGCCCAGGAGATACGCAGTATTTT. As protein: CASSLGLAGGPGDTQYF. The J gene is TRBJ2-3, the V gene TRBV7-2; 10 bases map to TRBD2. The ends lost 3 bases at V and 5 bases at J; junction bases unmatched: 11. The CDR3 has 17 residues. Germline CDR1 and CDR2: SGHTA and FQGNSA. The full variable domain, completed using reference TRBV7-2 and TRBJ2-3, is GAGVSQSPSNKVTEKGKDVELRCDPISGHTALYWYRQSLGQGLEFLIYFQGNSAPDKSGLPSDRFSAERTGGSVSTLTIQRTQQEDSAVYLCASSLGLAGGPGDTQYFGPGTRLTVL.

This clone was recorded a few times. For the CDR3, the DNA is TGTGCCAGCAGTTACTTTGGCCAATCCCCCACAGATACGCAGTATTTT. It is translated as CASSYFGQSPTDTQYF. The chain recombines TRBV6-6 with TRBJ2-3; no clear D gene. The CDR3 is 16 residues long. Germline-derived CDR1 and CDR2 are MNHNY and SVGAGI (reference sequence). Trimming removed 1 base from V and 2 bases from J, with 13 bases in between.

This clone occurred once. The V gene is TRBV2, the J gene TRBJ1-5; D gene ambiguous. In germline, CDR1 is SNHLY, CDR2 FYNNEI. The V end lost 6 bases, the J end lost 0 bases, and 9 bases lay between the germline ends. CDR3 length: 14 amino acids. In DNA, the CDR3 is TGTGCCAGCAGGCAGGAGTATAGCAATCAGCCCCAGCATTTT. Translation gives CASRQEYSNQPQHF.

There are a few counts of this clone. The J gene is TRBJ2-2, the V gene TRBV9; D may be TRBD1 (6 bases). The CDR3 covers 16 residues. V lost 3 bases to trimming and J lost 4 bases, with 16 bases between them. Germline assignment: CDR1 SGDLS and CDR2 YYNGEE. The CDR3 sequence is CASSATGRGVTGELFF. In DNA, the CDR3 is TGTGCCAGCAGCGCTACAGGGAGAGGGGTCACCGGGGAGCTGTTTTTT.

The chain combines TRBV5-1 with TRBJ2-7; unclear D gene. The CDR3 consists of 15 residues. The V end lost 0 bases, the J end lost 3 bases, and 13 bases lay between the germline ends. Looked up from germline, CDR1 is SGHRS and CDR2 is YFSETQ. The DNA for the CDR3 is TGCGCCAGCAGCTTGGTGTTGGGTGTGATCTACGAGCAGTACTTC. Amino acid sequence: CASSLVLGVIYEQYF.

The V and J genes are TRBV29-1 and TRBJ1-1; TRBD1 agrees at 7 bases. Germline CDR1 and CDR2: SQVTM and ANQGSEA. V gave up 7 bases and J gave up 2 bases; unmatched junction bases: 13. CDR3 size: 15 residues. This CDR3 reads CSAGSLTGLNTEAFF. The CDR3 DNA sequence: TGCAGCGCCGGATCCTTGACAGGGCTAAACACTGAAGCTTTCTTT.

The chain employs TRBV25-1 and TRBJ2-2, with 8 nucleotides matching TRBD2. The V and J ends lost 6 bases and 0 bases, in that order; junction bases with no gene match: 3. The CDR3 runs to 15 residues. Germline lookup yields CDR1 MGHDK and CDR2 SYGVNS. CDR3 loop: CASSTGGANTGELFF. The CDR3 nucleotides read TGTGCCAGCAGCACCGGGGGGGCGAACACCGGGGAGCTGTTTTTT. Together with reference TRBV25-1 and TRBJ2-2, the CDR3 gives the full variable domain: EADIYQTPRYLVIGTGKKITLECSQTMGHDKMYWYQQDPGMELHLIHYSYGVNSTEKGDLSSESTVSRIRTEHFPLTLESARPSHTSQYLCASSTGGANTGELFFGEGSRLTVL.

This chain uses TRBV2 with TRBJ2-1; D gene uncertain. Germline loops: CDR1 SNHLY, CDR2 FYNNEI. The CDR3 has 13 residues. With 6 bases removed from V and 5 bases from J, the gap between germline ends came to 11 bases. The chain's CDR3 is CASSQAGDNEQFF. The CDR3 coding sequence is TGTGCCAGCAGCCAGGCTGGGGACAATGAGCAGTTCTTC.

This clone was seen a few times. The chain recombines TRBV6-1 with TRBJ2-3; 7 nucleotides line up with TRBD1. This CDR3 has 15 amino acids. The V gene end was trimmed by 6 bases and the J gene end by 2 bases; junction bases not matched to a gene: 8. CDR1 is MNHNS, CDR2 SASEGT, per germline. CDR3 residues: CASRRTGRATDTQYF. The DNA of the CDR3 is TGTGCCAGCAGACGGACAGGTCGGGCCACAGATACGCAGTATTTT.

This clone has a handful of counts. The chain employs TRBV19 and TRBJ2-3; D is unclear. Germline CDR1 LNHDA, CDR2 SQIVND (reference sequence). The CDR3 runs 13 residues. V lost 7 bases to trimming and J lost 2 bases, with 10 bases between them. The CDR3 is CASNKGTTDTQYF. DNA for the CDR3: TGTGCCAGTAATAAGGGTACCACAGATACGCAGTATTTT.

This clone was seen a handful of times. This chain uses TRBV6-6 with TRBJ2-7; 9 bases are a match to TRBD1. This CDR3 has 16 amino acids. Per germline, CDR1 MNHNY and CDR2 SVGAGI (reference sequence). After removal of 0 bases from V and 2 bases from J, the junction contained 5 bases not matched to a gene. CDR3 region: CASSYSSGQGPYEQYF. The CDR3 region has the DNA TGTGCCAGCAGTTACTCCTCCGGACAGGGGCCCTACGAGCAGTACTTC.

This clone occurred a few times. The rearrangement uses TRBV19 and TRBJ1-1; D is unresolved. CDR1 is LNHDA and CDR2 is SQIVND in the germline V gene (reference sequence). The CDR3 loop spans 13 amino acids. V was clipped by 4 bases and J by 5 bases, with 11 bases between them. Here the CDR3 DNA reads TGTGCCAGTAGTACCCAAGTGGGGACTGAAGCTTTCTTT. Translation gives CASSTQVGTEAFF.